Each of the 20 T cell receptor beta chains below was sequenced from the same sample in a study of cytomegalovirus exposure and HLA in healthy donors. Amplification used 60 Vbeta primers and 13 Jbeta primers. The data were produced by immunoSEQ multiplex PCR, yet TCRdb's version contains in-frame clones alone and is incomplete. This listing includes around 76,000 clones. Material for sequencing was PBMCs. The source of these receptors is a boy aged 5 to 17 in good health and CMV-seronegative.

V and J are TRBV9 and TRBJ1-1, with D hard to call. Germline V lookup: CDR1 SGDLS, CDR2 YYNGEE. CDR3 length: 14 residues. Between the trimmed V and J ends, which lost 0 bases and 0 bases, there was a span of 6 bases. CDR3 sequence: CASSVEQMNTEAFF. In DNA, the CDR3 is TGTGCCAGCAGCGTAGAACAGATGAACACTGAAGCTTTCTTT.

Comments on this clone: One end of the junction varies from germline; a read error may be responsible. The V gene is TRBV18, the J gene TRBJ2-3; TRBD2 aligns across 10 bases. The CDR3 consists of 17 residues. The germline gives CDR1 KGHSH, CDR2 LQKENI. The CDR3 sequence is CASSPRLAGASTDKQYF. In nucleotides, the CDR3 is TGTGCCAGCTCACCAAGGCTAGCGGGAGCTAGCACAGATAAGCAGTATTTT.

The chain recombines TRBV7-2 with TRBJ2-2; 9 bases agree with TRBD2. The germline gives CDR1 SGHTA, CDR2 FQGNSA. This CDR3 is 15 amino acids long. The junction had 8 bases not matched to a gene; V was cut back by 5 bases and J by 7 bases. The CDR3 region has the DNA TGTGCCAGCAGCAATAGCGGGAGTGGGGGCGGGGAGCTGTTTTTT. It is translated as CASSNSGSGGGELFF. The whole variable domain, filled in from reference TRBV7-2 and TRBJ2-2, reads GAGVSQSPSNKVTEKGKDVELRCDPISGHTALYWYRQSLGQGLEFLIYFQGNSAPDKSGLPSDRFSAERTGGSVSTLTIQRTQQEDSAVYLCASSNSGSGGGELFFGEGSRLTVL.

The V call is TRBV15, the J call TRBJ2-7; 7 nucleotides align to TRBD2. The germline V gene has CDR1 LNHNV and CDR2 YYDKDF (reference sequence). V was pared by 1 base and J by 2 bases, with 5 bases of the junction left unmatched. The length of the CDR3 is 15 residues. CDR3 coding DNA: TGTGCCACCAGCAGAGGCGGGAGTATAGCCTACGAGCAGTACTTC. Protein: CATSRGGSIAYEQYF.

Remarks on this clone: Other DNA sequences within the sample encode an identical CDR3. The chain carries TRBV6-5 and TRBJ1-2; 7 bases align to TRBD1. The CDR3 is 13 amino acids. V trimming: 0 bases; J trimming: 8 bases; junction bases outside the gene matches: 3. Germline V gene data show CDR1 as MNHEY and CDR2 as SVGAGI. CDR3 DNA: TGTGCCAGCAGTTACTCGAGGGGGCCGGGCTACACCTTC. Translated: CASSYSRGPGYTF.

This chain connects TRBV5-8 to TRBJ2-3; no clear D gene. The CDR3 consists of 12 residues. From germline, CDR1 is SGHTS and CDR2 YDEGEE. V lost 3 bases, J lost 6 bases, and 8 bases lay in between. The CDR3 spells CASSYAQDTQYF. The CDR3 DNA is TGTGCCAGCAGCTATGCCCAGGATACGCAGTATTTT.

The DNA of the CDR3 is TGTGCCAGCAGCTCGGGACTAGCGGTATACGAGCAGTACTTC. Encoded protein: CASSSGLAVYEQYF. This rearrangement joins TRBV11-2 to TRBJ2-7; 11 nucleotides align to TRBD2. Germline V lookup: CDR1 SGHAT, CDR2 FQNNGV. Trimming removed 4 bases from V and 4 bases from J; junction bases left unmatched: 3. The CDR3 totals 14 residues.

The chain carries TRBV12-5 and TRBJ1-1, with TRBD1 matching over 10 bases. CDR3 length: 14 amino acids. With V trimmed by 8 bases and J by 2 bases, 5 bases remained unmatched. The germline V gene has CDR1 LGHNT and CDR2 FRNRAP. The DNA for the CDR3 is TGTGCTAGTCAAGGACAGGGGGACAACACTGAAGCTTTCTTT. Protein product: CASQGQGDNTEAFF.

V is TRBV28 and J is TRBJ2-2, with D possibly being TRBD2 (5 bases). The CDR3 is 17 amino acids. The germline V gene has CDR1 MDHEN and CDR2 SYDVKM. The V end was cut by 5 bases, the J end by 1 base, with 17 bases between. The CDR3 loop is CASSPRRVGVNTGELFF. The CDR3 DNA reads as TGTGCCAGCAGTCCTCGTCGAGTCGGGGTGAACACCGGGGAGCTGTTTTTT.

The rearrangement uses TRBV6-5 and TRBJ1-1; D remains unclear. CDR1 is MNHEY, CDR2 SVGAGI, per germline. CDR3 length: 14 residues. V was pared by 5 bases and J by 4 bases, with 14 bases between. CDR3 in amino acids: CASSRELGFTEAFF. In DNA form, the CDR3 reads TGTGCCAGCAGTCGAGAGCTGGGCTTCACTGAAGCTTTCTTT.

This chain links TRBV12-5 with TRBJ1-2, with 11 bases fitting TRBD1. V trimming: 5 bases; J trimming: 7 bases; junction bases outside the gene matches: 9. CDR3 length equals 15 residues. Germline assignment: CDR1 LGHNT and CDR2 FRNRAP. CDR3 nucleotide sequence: TGTGCTAGTGGTCCAGGACAGGGGGCTGTAGGTGGCTACACCTTC. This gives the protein CASGPGQGAVGGYTF.

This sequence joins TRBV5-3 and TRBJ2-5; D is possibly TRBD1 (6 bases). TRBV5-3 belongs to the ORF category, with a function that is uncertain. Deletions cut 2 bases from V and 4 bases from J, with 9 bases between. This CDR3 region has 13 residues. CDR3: CARSLQGSETQYF. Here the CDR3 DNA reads TGTGCCAGAAGCTTACAGGGTTCAGAGACCCAGTACTTC.

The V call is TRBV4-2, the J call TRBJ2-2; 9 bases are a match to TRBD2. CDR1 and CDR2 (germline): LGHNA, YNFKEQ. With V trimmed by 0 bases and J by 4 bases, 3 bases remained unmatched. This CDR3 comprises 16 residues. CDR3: CASSQEGGRATGELFF. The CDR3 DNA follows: TGTGCCAGCAGCCAAGAGGGCGGGAGGGCCACCGGGGAGCTGTTTTTT.

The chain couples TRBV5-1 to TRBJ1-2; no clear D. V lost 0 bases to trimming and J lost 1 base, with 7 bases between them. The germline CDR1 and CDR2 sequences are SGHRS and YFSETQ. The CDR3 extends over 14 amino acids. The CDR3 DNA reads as TGCGCCAGCAGCTTGGATGTCAGTAACTATGGCTACACCTTC. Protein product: CASSLDVSNYGYTF.

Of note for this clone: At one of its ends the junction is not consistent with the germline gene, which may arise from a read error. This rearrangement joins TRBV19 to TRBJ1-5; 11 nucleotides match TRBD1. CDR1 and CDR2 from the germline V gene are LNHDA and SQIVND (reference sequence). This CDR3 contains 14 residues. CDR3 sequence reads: CASSEGQGVQHQHF. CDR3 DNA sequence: TGTGCCAGTAGTGAGGGACAGGGGGTTCAGCACCAGCATTTT.

CDR3: CASSESSNQPQHF. CDR3 sequence (DNA): TGTGCCAGCAGTGAGAGCAGCAATCAGCCCCAGCATTTT. The chain joins TRBV6-4 to TRBJ1-5, with D unclear. Trimming pared 3 bases from V and 1 base from J, leaving 4 bases between. This CDR3 comprises 13 residues. Germline V gene lookup returns CDR1 MRHNA and CDR2 SNTAGT.

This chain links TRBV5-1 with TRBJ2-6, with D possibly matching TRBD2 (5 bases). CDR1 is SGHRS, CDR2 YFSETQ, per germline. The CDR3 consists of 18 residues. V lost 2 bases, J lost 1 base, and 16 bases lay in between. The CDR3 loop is CASSFRGHVPSGANVLTF. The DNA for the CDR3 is TGCGCCAGCAGCTTTCGAGGGCACGTCCCTTCTGGGGCCAACGTCCTGACTTTC.

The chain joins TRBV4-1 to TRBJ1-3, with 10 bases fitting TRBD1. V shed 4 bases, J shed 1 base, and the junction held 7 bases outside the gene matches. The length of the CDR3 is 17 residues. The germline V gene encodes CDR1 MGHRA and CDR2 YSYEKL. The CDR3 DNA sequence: TGCGCCAGCAGCCCGAGACTGGGACAGGGGTCTGGAAACACCATATATTTT. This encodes CASSPRLGQGSGNTIYF.

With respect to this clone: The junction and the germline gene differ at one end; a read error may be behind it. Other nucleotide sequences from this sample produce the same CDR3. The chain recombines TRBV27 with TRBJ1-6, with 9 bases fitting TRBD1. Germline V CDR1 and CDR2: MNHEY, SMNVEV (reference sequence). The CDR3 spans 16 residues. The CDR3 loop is CASSLKTGGYNSPLHF. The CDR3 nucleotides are TGTGCCAGCAGTTTAAAGACAGGGGGGTATAATTCACCCCTACACTTT.

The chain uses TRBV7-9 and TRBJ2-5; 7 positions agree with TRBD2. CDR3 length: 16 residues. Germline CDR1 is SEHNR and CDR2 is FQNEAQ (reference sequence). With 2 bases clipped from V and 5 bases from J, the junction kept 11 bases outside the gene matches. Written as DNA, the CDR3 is TGTGCCAGCAGCTTATTTAGCGGGTTGGGAGAGGAGACCCAGTACTTC. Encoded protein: CASSLFSGLGEETQYF.